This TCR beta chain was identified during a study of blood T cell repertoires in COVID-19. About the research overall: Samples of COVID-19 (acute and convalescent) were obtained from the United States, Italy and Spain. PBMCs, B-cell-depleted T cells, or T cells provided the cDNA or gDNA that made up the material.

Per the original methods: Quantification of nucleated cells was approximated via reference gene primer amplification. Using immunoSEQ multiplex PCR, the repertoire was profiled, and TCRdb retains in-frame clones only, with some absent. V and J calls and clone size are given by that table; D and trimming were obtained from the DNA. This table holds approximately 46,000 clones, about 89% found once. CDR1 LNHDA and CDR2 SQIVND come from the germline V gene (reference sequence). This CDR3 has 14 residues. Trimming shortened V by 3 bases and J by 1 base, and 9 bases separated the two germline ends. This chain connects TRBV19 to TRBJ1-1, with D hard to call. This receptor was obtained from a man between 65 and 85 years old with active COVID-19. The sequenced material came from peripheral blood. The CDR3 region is CASSIEQPNTEAFF. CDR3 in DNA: TGTGCCAGTAGTATTGAACAGCCGAACACTGAAGCTTTCTTT.